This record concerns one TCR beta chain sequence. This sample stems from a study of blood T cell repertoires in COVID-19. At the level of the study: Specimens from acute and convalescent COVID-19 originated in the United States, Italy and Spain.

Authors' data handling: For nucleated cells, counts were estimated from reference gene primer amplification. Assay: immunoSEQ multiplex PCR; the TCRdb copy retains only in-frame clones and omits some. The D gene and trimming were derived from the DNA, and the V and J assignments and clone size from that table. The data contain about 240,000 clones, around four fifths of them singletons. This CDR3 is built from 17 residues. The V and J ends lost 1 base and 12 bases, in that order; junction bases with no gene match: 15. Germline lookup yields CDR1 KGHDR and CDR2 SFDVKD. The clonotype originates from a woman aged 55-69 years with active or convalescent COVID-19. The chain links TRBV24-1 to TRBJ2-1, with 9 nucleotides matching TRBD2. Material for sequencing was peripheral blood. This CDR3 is CATSDFLSGGRVPRQFF. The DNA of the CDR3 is TGTGCCACCAGTGATTTCCTCTCCGGCGGGAGGGTCCCCCGGCAGTTCTTC.